Listed here are 3 T cell receptor beta chains from one sample, sequenced in a study of OX40 agonist ivuxolimab in advanced cancers. The method was immunoSEQ multiplex PCR; TCRdb's version includes in-frame clones alone and lacks a portion of them. Of tens of thousands of clones listed, around three quarters are singletons. The source material was CD4+ or CD8+ T cells sorted from blood, sampled in a trial of the OX40 agonist ivuxolimab. The receptors stem from an adult with an advanced solid tumor such as melanoma, head and neck, liver or kidney cancer.

The rearrangement joins TRBV7-3 to TRBJ1-6; D is uncertain. Deletions cut 1 base from V and 11 bases from J, with 12 bases between. The CDR3 runs to 14 residues. The V gene's germline CDR1 is SGHTA and CDR2 FQGTGA. CDR3 in DNA: TGTGCCAGCAGCTTAAATCAGGCAACGGCACCCCTCCACTTT. Its translation is CASSLNQATAPLHF.

The chain links TRBV28 to TRBJ1-5; D uncertain. Germline values: CDR1 MDHEN, CDR2 SYDVKM. V lost 1 base, J lost 7 bases, and 11 bases lay in between. The CDR3 is 14 amino acids. CDR3 in DNA: TGTGCCAGCAGTTTATCGGGGTATCACCAGCCCCAGCATTTT. Encoded protein: CASSLSGYHQPQHF. The full variable domain, in which reference TRBV28 and TRBJ1-5 provide the parts outside the CDR3, is DVKVTQSSRYLVKRTGEKVFLECVQDMDHENMFWYRQDPGLGLRLIYFSYDVKMKEKGDIPEGYSVSREKKERFSLILESASTNQTSMYLCASSLSGYHQPQHFGDGTRLSIL.

V usage is TRBV7-2 and J usage is TRBJ1-6; 10 bases agree with TRBD1. The CDR3 has 18 residues. The junction had 9 bases not matched to a gene; V was cut back by 3 bases and J by 4 bases. Germline loops: CDR1 SGHTA, CDR2 FQGNSA. CDR3 residues: CASSFAPGQGRYNSPLHF. In DNA, the CDR3 is TGTGCCAGCAGCTTTGCCCCGGGACAGGGGCGGTATAATTCACCCCTCCACTTT.